Each of the 20 T cell receptor beta chains below was sequenced from the same sample in a study of monozygotic twins with inflammatory bowel disease. Following a re-call of the 5' RACE reads, TCRdb has one entry per CDR3 protein and lacks DNA. This repertoire includes more than 300,000 distinct CDR3 sequences. The sample consisted of blood. The source is a human donor with ulcerative colitis or Crohn's disease, or a healthy co-twin of an affected twin (not recorded which).

This chain joins TRBV29-1 and TRBJ2-7. There are 18 residues in the CDR3. CDR1 is SQVTM and CDR2 is ANQGSEA in the germline V gene. The CDR3 protein is CSVEGDWAGQKISYEQYF.

The rearrangement uses TRBV7-3 and TRBJ2-3; absent DNA, TCRdb's TRBD2 call cannot be checked. The CDR3 length is 18 residues. Germline CDR1 reads SGHTA; CDR2 reads FQGTGA. CDR3 loop: CASSKLSRLAGGTDTQYF.

The chain couples TRBV11-1 to TRBJ2-1; the D call from TCRdb, TRBD2, cannot be confirmed without DNA. The CDR3 sequence is 18 residues long. Germline lookup yields CDR1 SGHAT and CDR2 FQDESV (reference sequence). The CDR3 sequence is CASSPQTLATASYNEQFF.

The rearrangement links TRBV5-6 to TRBJ2-7; TCRdb indicates TRBD2, and absent DNA this call remains unverified. CDR1 and CDR2 from the germline V gene are SGHDT and YYEEEE. The CDR3 loop spans 12 amino acids. CDR3: CASSFGGGEQYF.

This rearrangement joins TRBV10-1 to TRBJ1-5; TCRdb selects TRBD1, and the lack of DNA leaves this call unchecked. Per the germline V gene, CDR1 is WNHNN and CDR2 is SYGVQD (reference sequence). The CDR3 covers 17 residues. The CDR3 is CASSENDKQGSNQPQHF.

The chain uses TRBV12-3 or TRBV12-4 and TRBJ1-4; TCRdb's D call of TRBD1 is untestable without DNA. CDR3 size: 16 residues. CDR3 in amino acids: CASSRDRAPTNEKLFF.

The rearrangement joins TRBV4-2 to TRBJ1-5; TCRdb lists TRBD1, though no DNA is available to test this call. The CDR3 length is 16 residues. Germline loops: CDR1 LGHNA, CDR2 YNFKEQ. The CDR3 sequence: CASSQIGTGANQPQHF.

V and J are TRBV5-1 and TRBJ1-3; TCRdb's D call of TRBD1 is untestable without DNA. This CDR3 is built from 13 residues. Germline CDR1 reads SGHRS; CDR2 reads YFSETQ. This chain's CDR3 is CASGQGDGNTIYF.

The V call is TRBV28, the J call TRBJ2-1; TCRdb designates TRBD1, a call that cannot be tested without DNA. This CDR3 is 16 amino acids long. Germline-derived CDR1 and CDR2 are MDHEN and SYDVKM. CDR3 sequence reads: CASSLPGTGGYNEQFF.

The V gene is TRBV7-2, the J gene TRBJ1-3; without DNA, the TCRdb call of TRBD1 cannot be checked. Looked up from germline, CDR1 is SGHTA and CDR2 is FQGNSA. The CDR3 loop spans 17 amino acids. This chain's CDR3 is CASSLAPDRDSGNTIYF.

The chain is built from TRBV7-9 and TRBJ2-3; TCRdb indicates TRBD1, and absent DNA this call remains unverified. The germline V gene has CDR1 SEHNR and CDR2 FQNEAQ (reference sequence). The CDR3 consists of 16 residues. The CDR3 loop is CASSSRIRDRADTQYF.

This sequence joins TRBV12-3 or TRBV12-4 and TRBJ1-3. The CDR3 extends over 15 amino acids. CDR3 residues: CASSFFAGSGNTIYF.

The rearrangement uses TRBV6-5 and TRBJ2-3; no DNA is available, so the TRBD2 call from TCRdb remains unchecked. Germline assignment: CDR1 MNHEY and CDR2 SVGAGI. The CDR3 has 15 amino acids. The CDR3 loop reads CASSSRLAGEDTQYF.

The chain combines TRBV19 with TRBJ1-2; no DNA is available, so the TRBD1 call from TCRdb remains unchecked. Germline V gives CDR1 LNHDA, CDR2 SQIVND (reference sequence). This CDR3 is 19 amino acids long. The chain's CDR3 is CASIDAAGTGGSGIGGYTF.

The genes are TRBV29-1 and TRBJ2-5. In germline, CDR1 is SQVTM, CDR2 ANQGSEA. The CDR3 consists of 13 residues. CDR3 amino acids: CSVEDRQTETQYF.

The chain combines TRBV7-3 with TRBJ2-7. The V gene's germline CDR1 is SGHTA and CDR2 FQGTGA. The length of the CDR3 is 13 residues. CDR3 in amino acids: CASSFTRGDEQYF.

V is TRBV4-2 and J is TRBJ2-1; the TRBD1 assignment by TCRdb is unverifiable without DNA. This CDR3 is 13 amino acids long. The germline V gene has CDR1 LGHNA and CDR2 YNFKEQ. CDR3 sequence: CASSQEPGQGMFF.

V usage is TRBV6-1 and J usage is TRBJ1-4; the D call of TRBD1 rests on TCRdb alone, since no DNA is present to check it. The germline gives CDR1 MNHNS, CDR2 SASEGT. The CDR3 spans 15 residues. Here the CDR3 reads CASGRDRAPDEKLFF.

The rearrangement links TRBV4-2 to TRBJ2-3; TCRdb designates TRBD1, a call that cannot be tested without DNA. This CDR3 is 15 amino acids long. Looked up from germline, CDR1 is LGHNA and CDR2 is YNFKEQ. The chain's CDR3 is CASSQAGTGADTQYF.

The rearrangement links TRBV7-8 to TRBJ2-2; TCRdb gives TRBD1 as the D gene, but with no DNA this cannot be confirmed. Germline values: CDR1 SGHVS, CDR2 FQNEAQ. CDR3 size: 16 residues. CDR3: CASSSQGQGYTGELFF. Filled out from reference TRBV7-8 and TRBJ2-2, the complete variable domain reads GAGVSQSPRYKVAKRGQDVALRCDPISGHVSLFWYQQALGQGPEFLTYFQNEAQLDKSGLPSDRFFAERPEGSVSTLKIQRTQQEDSAVYLCASSSQGQGYTGELFFGEGSRLTVL.